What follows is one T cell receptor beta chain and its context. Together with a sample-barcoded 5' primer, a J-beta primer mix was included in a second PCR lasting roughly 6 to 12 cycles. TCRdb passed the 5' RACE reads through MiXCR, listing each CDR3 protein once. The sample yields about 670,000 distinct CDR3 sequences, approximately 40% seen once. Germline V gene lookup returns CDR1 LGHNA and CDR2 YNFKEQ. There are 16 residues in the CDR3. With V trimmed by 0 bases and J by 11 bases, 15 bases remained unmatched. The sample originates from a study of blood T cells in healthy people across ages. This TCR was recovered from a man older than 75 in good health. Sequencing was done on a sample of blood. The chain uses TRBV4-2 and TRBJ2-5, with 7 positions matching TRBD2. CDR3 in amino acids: CASSQDRRGTGGEQYF. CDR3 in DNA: TGTGCCAGCAGCCAAGATAGGCGGGGGACCGGTGGGGAGCAGTACTTC.